The 3 T cell receptor beta chains below come from one sample, sequenced in a study of vaccination and CD4 T cells after COVID-19. Cultured CD4+ T cell DNA was sequenced using the Oncomine TCR Beta short-read assay. TCRdb analysed the PCR reads with MiXCR anew, one entry per CDR3 protein. The sample shows about 18,000 distinct CDR3 sequences, 51% of them seen only once. These receptors lack a known antigen. Time point reported: late sampling 161 to 241 days after vaccination in a few convalescent patients. Described treatment: approximately 9-day PBMC culture with coronavirus spike peptide pools or control peptides (ViraFEST assay). This specimen was CD4+ T cells from blood, cultured in vitro, taken about 7 months after SARS-CoV-2 vaccination. The receptors were gathered from a human donor who had recovered from COVID-19.

V gene TRBV6-2 or TRBV6-3 combines with J gene TRBJ2-7; 8 nucleotides line up with TRBD2. The V gene's germline CDR1 is MNHEY and CDR2 SVGEGT. The length of the CDR3 is 15 residues. The trim removed 1 base at V and 3 bases at J, leaving 5 bases unmatched. DNA for the CDR3: TGTGCCAGCAGTTACTTGTCGGGACTAGACTACGAGCAGTACTTC. Translation: CASSYLSGLDYEQYF.

This rearrangement joins TRBV6-1 to TRBJ1-2; D is unclear. Trimming took off 6 bases at V and 0 bases at J, with 5 bases between the two ends. The CDR3 runs to 12 residues. The germline V gene encodes CDR1 MNHNS and CDR2 SASEGT. CDR3 loop: CASSRSNYGYTF. The CDR3 DNA reads TGTGCCAGCAGCCGCTCTAACTATGGCTACACCTTC.

The chain couples TRBV12-5 to TRBJ1-5; a possible D gene is TRBD1 (6 bases). With 0 bases removed from V and 0 bases from J, the gap between germline ends came to 9 bases. The germline V gene encodes CDR1 LGHNT and CDR2 FRNRAP. This CDR3 comprises 16 residues. For the CDR3, the DNA is TGTGCTAGTGGTTTGGTACAGGGAGATAGCAATCAGCCCCAGCATTTT. Translating gives CASGLVQGDSNQPQHF.